These 9 T cell receptor beta chains were sequenced from one sample in a study of T cells in tumors after PD-1 blockade. TCRdb keeps only in-frame clones here, not all; method: immunoSEQ multiplex PCR. The sample includes roughly 47,000 clones, about four fifths of them seen just once. Material: PBMCs, obtained before anti-PD-1 treatment. All receptors come from a human donor with basal cell carcinoma.

V gene TRBV3-1 (or the pseudogene TRBV3-2) combines with J gene TRBJ1-2; weak D call: TRBD1 (5 bases). The CDR3 totals 13 residues. V lost 5 bases and J lost 13, with 20 bases in between. Germline CDR1 is LGHDT and CDR2 is YNNKEL (reference sequence). The CDR3 protein is CASSSGPGPQGTF. DNA of the CDR3: TGTGCCAGCAGCTCAGGGCCGGGACCCCAGGGCACCTTC.

This chain connects TRBV5-5 to TRBJ1-3, with D maybe TRBD1 (6 bases). Trimming removed 1 base from V and 0 bases from J, with 14 bases in between. Per germline, CDR1 SGHKS and CDR2 YYEKEE (reference sequence). This CDR3 spans 17 amino acids. This chain's CDR3 is CASSLSAGEGSGNTIYF. The CDR3 DNA reads as TGTGCCAGCAGCTTGTCGGCAGGGGAAGGCTCTGGAAACACCATATATTTT.

A note on this clone: Mismatch with germline at one junction end may stem from a read error. The rearrangement uses TRBV19 and TRBJ2-4; 7 bases fit TRBD1. This CDR3 contains 16 residues. Germline V gives CDR1 LNHDA, CDR2 SQIVND (reference sequence). This chain's CDR3 is CASSMISVRPTGRNFF. The CDR3 DNA reads as TGTGCCAGTAGTATGATTTCGGTGAGGCCGACAGGGCGAAACTTCTTC.

DNA of the CDR3: TGTGCCAGCAGTCACGGACAGGGGGCGCGTGGCTACACCTTC. Its protein is CASSHGQGARGYTF. The V gene is TRBV6-5, the J gene TRBJ1-2, with 11 nucleotides matching TRBD1. The CDR3 covers 14 residues. Germline CDR1 MNHEY, CDR2 SVGAGI. With V trimmed by 5 bases and J by 7 bases, 6 bases remained unmatched.

This clone is medium-sized within its sample. V is TRBV5-5 and J is TRBJ1-1; no firm D call. Between the trimmed V and J ends, which lost 3 bases and 3 bases, there was a span of 15 bases. The CDR3 runs 15 residues. Germline CDR1 and CDR2: SGHKS and YYEKEE (reference sequence). CDR3 bases: TGTGCCAGCAGCTCGCACACGGGGTGGGACACTGAAGCTTTCTTT. It is translated as CASSSHTGWDTEAFF.

The J gene is TRBJ1-1, the V gene TRBV27; D ambiguous. Deletions cut 5 bases from V and 4 bases from J, with 11 bases between. In germline, CDR1 is MNHEY, CDR2 SMNVEV (reference sequence). The CDR3 runs 13 residues. The CDR3 DNA is TGTGCCAGCAGTCCTGACTGGGGCACTGAAGCTTTCTTT. This translates into CASSPDWGTEAFF.

J is TRBJ1-1 and V is TRBV5-1; D may be TRBD1 (6 bases). V was pared by 6 bases and J by 3 bases, with 12 bases between. The CDR3 extends over 13 amino acids. The germline CDR1 and CDR2 sequences are SGHRS and YFSETQ. CDR3 amino acids: CASNKQGYTEAFF. The CDR3 bases are TGCGCCAGCAATAAACAGGGCTACACTGAAGCTTTCTTT. The whole variable domain, filled in from reference TRBV5-1 and TRBJ1-1, reads KAGVTQTPRYLIKTRGQQVTLSCSPISGHRSVSWYQQTPGQGLQFLFEYFSETQRNKGNFPGRFSGRQFSNSRSEMNVSTLELGDSALYLCASNKQGYTEAFFGQGTRLTVV.

The chain employs TRBV5-1 and TRBJ2-3, with a possible D match to TRBD1 (6 bases). The ends were cut back, 1 base at V and 6 bases at J, with 12 bases in the middle. The germline V gene has CDR1 SGHRS and CDR2 YFSETQ. The CDR3 is 14 residues long. The chain's CDR3 is CASSLNPGEDTQYF. The CDR3, as DNA: TGCGCCAGCAGCTTGAACCCAGGGGAGGATACGCAGTATTTT.

The chain recombines TRBV27 with TRBJ1-1; unclear D gene. V was trimmed by 4 bases and J by 9 bases, leaving 12 bases between them. Per the germline V gene, CDR1 is MNHEY and CDR2 is SMNVEV (reference sequence). The CDR3 runs to 12 residues. The CDR3 DNA reads TGTGCCAGCAGTTCCACGCTGCGCCAAGCTTTCTTT. It encodes CASSSTLRQAFF.